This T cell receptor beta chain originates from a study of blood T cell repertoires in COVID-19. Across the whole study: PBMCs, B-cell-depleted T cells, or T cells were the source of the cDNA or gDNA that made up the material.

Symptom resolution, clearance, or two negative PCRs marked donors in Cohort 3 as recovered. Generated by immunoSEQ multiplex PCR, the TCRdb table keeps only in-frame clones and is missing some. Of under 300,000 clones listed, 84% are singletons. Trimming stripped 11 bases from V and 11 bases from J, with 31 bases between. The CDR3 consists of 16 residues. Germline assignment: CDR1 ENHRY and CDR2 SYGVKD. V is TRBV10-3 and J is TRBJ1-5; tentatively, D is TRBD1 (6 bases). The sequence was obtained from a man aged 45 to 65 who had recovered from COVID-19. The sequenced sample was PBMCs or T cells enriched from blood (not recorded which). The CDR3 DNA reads TGTGCCGCCGGCGGCAGCGGGGACAAAGCCACCCAGGCCCAGCATTTT. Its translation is CAAGGSGDKATQAQHF.